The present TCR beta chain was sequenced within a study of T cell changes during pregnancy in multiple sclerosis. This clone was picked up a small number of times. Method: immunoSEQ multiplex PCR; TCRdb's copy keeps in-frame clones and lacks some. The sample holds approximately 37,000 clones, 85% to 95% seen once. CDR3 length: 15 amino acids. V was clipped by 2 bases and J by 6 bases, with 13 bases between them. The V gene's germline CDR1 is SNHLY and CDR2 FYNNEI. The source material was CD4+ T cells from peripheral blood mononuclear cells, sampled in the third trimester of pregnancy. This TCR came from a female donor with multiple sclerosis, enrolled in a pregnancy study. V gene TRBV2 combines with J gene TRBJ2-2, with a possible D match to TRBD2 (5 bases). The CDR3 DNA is TGTGCCAGCAGTGAACGCAGCGGTTTCGCCGGGGAGCTGTTTTTT. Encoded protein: CASSERSGFAGELFF.